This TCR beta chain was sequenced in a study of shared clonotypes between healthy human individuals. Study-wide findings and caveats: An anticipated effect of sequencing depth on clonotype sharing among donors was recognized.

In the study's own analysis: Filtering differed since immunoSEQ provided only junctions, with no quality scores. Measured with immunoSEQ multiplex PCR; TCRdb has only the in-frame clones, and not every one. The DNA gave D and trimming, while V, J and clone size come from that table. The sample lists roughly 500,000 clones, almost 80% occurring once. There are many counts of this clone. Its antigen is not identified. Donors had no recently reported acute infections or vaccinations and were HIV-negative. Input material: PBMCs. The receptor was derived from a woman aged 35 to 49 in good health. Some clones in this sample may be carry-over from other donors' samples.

The CDR3 DNA is TGTGCCAGCAGCTTAGGACAGGGGCGGCCTCAGCCCCAGCATTTT. Protein product: CASSLGQGRPQPQHF. The chain uses TRBV7-2 and TRBJ1-5; 8 bases fit TRBD1. Trimming took 1 base from V and 6 from J; bases not matched to a gene: 5. CDR3 length: 15 amino acids. CDR1 is SGHTA, CDR2 FQGNSA, per germline.